Below are 17 T cell receptor beta chains sequenced from a single sample in a study of T cell responses to AZD1222 COVID-19 vaccine. TCRdb keeps only in-frame clones here, not all; method: immunoSEQ multiplex PCR. Here the sample spans more than 140,000 clones, 85% to 95% being singletons. The sequences come from peripheral blood, collected on day 0 of MenACWY control vaccination. These receptors all stem from an adult in good health.

CDR3 amino acids: CASSDGLDNEQFF. The CDR3 DNA is TGCGCCAGCAGTGATGGACTAGACAATGAGCAGTTCTTC. The chain recombines TRBV10-1 with TRBJ2-1, with 7 bases that match TRBD2. The CDR3 totals 13 residues. V lost 3 bases to trimming and J lost 5 bases; unmatched junction nucleotides: 1. Germline V gives CDR1 WNHNN, CDR2 SYGVQD (reference sequence).

V and J are TRBV9 and TRBJ1-5; 7 nucleotides align to TRBD1. V was pared by 0 bases and J by 0 bases, with 0 bases of the junction left unmatched. In germline, CDR1 is SGDLS, CDR2 YYNGEE. The CDR3 totals 15 residues. The CDR3 nucleotides read TGTGCCAGCAGCGTAGGACAGGGTAGCAATCAGCCCCAGCATTTT. It specifies CASSVGQGSNQPQHF. The whole variable domain, remainder taken from reference TRBV9 and TRBJ1-5, is DSGVTQTPKHLITATGQRVTLRCSPRSGDLSVYWYQQSLDQGLQFLIQYYNGEERAKGNILERFSAQQFPDLHSELNLSSLELGDSALYFCASSVGQGSNQPQHFGDGTRLSIL.

J is TRBJ1-5 and V is TRBV7-9; 8 bases agree with TRBD1. V lost 0 bases to trimming and J lost 11 bases; unmatched junction nucleotides: 6. This CDR3 region has 14 residues. The germline CDR1 and CDR2 sequences are SEHNR and FQNEAQ (reference sequence). DNA for the CDR3: TGTGCCAGCAGCTTAGCGGGACAGGAGGGTGCCCAGCATTTT. It encodes CASSLAGQEGAQHF.

This chain uses TRBV2 with TRBJ2-2; possible D gene TRBD1, 5 bases. This CDR3 comprises 14 residues. The V end lost 5 bases, the J end lost 1 base, and 8 bases lay between the germline ends. The germline V gene encodes CDR1 SNHLY and CDR2 FYNNEI. The CDR3 DNA reads as TGTGCCAGCAGTCAGACAGTGAACACCGGGGAGCTGTTTTTT. It specifies CASSQTVNTGELFF.

The rearrangement links TRBV11-2 to TRBJ2-1, with no clear D. Deletions cut 3 bases from V and 4 bases from J, with 1 base between. Germline CDR1 and CDR2: SGHAT and FQNNGV. The CDR3 has 11 residues. The CDR3 nucleotides read TGTGCCAGCAGCTTTTACAATGAGCAGTTCTTC. Translation: CASSFYNEQFF.

This chain connects TRBV19 to TRBJ1-5; no clear D. The CDR3 spans 14 residues. Germline CDR1 and CDR2: LNHDA and SQIVND (reference sequence). V lost 1 base, J lost 8 bases, and 12 bases lay in between. In nucleotides, the CDR3 is TGTGCCAGTAGTATAGGCGGGAAGTTAGAGCCCCAGCATTTT. It translates to CASSIGGKLEPQHF.

In its sample, this clone was seen once. The V gene is TRBV29-1, the J gene TRBJ1-2, with D unresolved. Germline CDR1 and CDR2: SQVTM and ANQGSEA. Trimming removed 6 bases at V and 8 bases at J, with 13 bases between. This CDR3 spans 11 amino acids. The CDR3 bases are TGCAGCGTCCGAATAGGGATGGGCTACACCTTC. This translates into CSVRIGMGYTF.

V gene TRBV10-1 combines with J gene TRBJ2-1; D is tentatively TRBD1 or TRBD2 (5 bases each). Trimming took 4 bases from V and 10 from J, leaving 14 bases between them. The CDR3 sequence is 13 residues long. The germline V gene encodes CDR1 WNHNN and CDR2 SYGVQD (reference sequence). The CDR3 protein is CASSAGTPAEQFF. In DNA, the CDR3 is TGCGCCAGCAGTGCCGGGACCCCCGCCGAGCAGTTCTTC.

This chain links TRBV24-1 with TRBJ1-5, with D hard to call. The CDR3 loop spans 12 amino acids. Trimming stripped 1 base from V and 11 bases from J, with 8 bases between. CDR1 is KGHDR, CDR2 SFDVKD, per germline. CDR3 protein: CATSDFGRTQHF. The CDR3 DNA sequence: TGTGCCACCAGTGATTTCGGCAGGACCCAGCATTTT.

The genes are TRBV18 and TRBJ1-3; D remains unclear. Germline CDR1 KGHSH, CDR2 LQKENI. The length of the CDR3 is 12 residues. The V gene lost 5 bases and the J gene lost 6 bases, with 8 bases spanning the gap. The CDR3 nucleotides are TGTGCCAGCTCAGAGGGTACAAACACCATATATTTT. It is translated as CASSEGTNTIYF. The full variable domain, completed using reference TRBV18 and TRBJ1-3, is NAGVMQNPRHLVRRRGQEARLRCSPMKGHSHVYWYRQLPEEGLKFMVYLQKENIIDESGMPKERFSAEFPKEGPSILRIQQVVRGDSAAYFCASSEGTNTIYFGEGSWLTVV.

The chain joins TRBV2 to TRBJ1-4, with a weak D call TRBD1 (5 bases). The germline V gene has CDR1 SNHLY and CDR2 FYNNEI. CDR3 size: 17 residues. Between the trimmed V and J ends, which lost 2 bases and 2 bases, there was a span of 15 bases. The CDR3: CASSEWGVGRTNEKLFF. The DNA of the CDR3 is TGTGCCAGCAGTGAATGGGGGGTGGGGAGGACTAATGAAAAACTGTTTTTT.

This chain connects TRBV2 to TRBJ1-1; D remains unclear. Germline V gives CDR1 SNHLY, CDR2 FYNNEI. The CDR3 has 15 amino acids. V lost 0 bases to trimming and J lost 5 bases, with 13 bases between them. CDR3 region: CASSEAQEGWTEAFF. CDR3 coding DNA: TGTGCCAGCAGTGAAGCGCAAGAGGGTTGGACTGAAGCTTTCTTT.

This chain links TRBV7-6 with TRBJ2-2; D might be TRBD1 or TRBD2, each matching 6 bases. Germline-derived CDR1 and CDR2 are SGHVS and FNYEAQ. The CDR3 contains 17 residues. V shed 5 bases and J shed 4 bases, with 20 bases lying between them. The CDR3: CASSDGGRSNSTGELFF. The CDR3 DNA sequence: TGTGCCAGCAGCGATGGGGGGCGAAGTAATTCCACCGGGGAGCTGTTTTTT.

This chain uses TRBV7-8 with TRBJ1-3; weak D call: TRBD1 (5 bases). V lost 0 bases to trimming and J lost 2 bases, with 11 bases between them. Germline lookup yields CDR1 SGHVS and CDR2 FQNEAQ. This CDR3 region has 16 residues. The CDR3 sequence is CASSLAGQGAGNTIYF. CDR3 nucleotides: TGTGCCAGCAGCTTAGCGGGTCAGGGAGCTGGAAACACCATATATTTT. Looking up the rest from reference TRBV7-8 and TRBJ1-3 gives the full variable domain: GAGVSQSPRYKVAKRGQDVALRCDPISGHVSLFWYQQALGQGPEFLTYFQNEAQLDKSGLPSDRFFAERPEGSVSTLKIQRTQQEDSAVYLCASSLAGQGAGNTIYFGEGSWLTVV.

This sequence joins TRBV24-1 and TRBJ1-5; D gene unclear. The CDR3 length is 13 residues. CDR1 and CDR2 from the germline V gene are KGHDR and SFDVKD. Trimming took 5 bases from V and 4 from J, leaving 8 bases between them. The DNA of the CDR3 is TGTGCCACCAGTGGCCGGACGAATCAGCCCCAGCATTTT. This translates into CATSGRTNQPQHF.

This clone has just a few counts. The chain employs TRBV4-1 and TRBJ2-1, with D tentatively TRBD2 (6 bases). V gave up 2 bases and J gave up 12 bases, with 14 bases separating them. The germline gives CDR1 MGHRA, CDR2 YSYEKL. CDR3 length: 13 residues. CDR3 loop: CASSQSTSLGQFF. CDR3 in DNA: TGCGCCAGCAGCCAATCGACTAGTTTGGGGCAGTTCTTC.

The genes are TRBV27 and TRBJ2-1; weak D call: TRBD2 (6 bases). This CDR3 has 13 residues. From germline, CDR1 is MNHEY and CDR2 SMNVEV (reference sequence). The germline V and J ends were trimmed by 3 bases and 9 bases, with 12 bases remaining between them. The CDR3 sequence: CASSFPGTGEQFF. The CDR3 DNA follows: TGTGCCAGCAGTTTTCCAGGGACTGGTGAGCAGTTCTTC.